This T cell receptor beta chain was sequenced in a study of T cells in Graves' hyperthyroidism and ophthalmopathy. Germline V lookup: CDR1 MNHNS, CDR2 SASEGT. Trimming pared 3 bases from V and 0 bases from J, leaving 21 bases between. The CDR3 totals 19 residues. Using RNA transcripts as the source, TCR beta CDR3 regions were amplified. The HTBI primer set was used in a first-round RT-PCR of the TCR CDR3. TCRdb reanalysed the multiplex PCR reads using MiXCR and keeps one entry per CDR3 protein. The repertoire consists of over 400,000 distinct CDR3 sequences, with about 20% occurring once and the leading ten covering approximately 49%. This clonotype was observed a few times.

This chain connects TRBV6-1 to TRBJ2-1; tentatively, D is TRBD2 (6 bases). The sequence derives from a woman in her 70s with Graves' ophthalmopathy. Sequences were obtained from blood. CDR3 amino acids: CASSEGFWTTQSSYNEQFF. Here the CDR3 DNA reads TGTGCCAGCAGTGAGGGTTTCTGGACTACCCAGAGCTCCTACAATGAGCAGTTCTTC.